This TCR beta chain was observed in a study of blood T cell repertoires in COVID-19. The data were produced by immunoSEQ multiplex PCR, yet TCRdb's version contains in-frame clones alone and is incomplete. The table lists tens of thousands of clones, 87% of them singletons. The source of this sequence is a man aged 55 to 70 with acute or convalescent COVID-19. Material for sequencing was peripheral blood.

The CDR3 nucleotides read TGTGCCAGCAGCTTGGGGATCGACAGAAACACCGGGGAGCTGTTTTTT. Its translation: CASSLGIDRNTGELFF. The V and J genes are TRBV5-4 and TRBJ2-2; D might be TRBD1 (5 bases). CDR1 and CDR2 from the germline V gene are SGHNT and YYREEE (reference sequence). V was trimmed by 0 bases and J by 2 bases, leaving 11 bases between them. This CDR3 region has 16 residues.